The rows below give T cell receptor beta chains drawn from one sample of a study of cytomegalovirus exposure and HLA in healthy donors. Produced via immunoSEQ multiplex PCR; TCRdb's table is partial and in-frame only. The profile covers over 200,000 clones, with 87% appearing a single time and approximately 2% taken by the ten largest. Sequences were obtained from PBMCs. The source of these receptors is a woman between 18 and 29 years old in good health and CMV-seropositive. Both conserved end residues are part of each CDR3. Fields, in order: J gene, V gene, CDR3 protein.

j_call: TRBJ2-4; v_call: TRBV19; cdr3_aa: CASSRLAGVTKNIQYF
j_call: TRBJ1-5; v_call: TRBV6-5; cdr3_aa: CASRRERNQPQHF
j_call: TRBJ1-4; v_call: TRBV5-4; cdr3_aa: CASSITGGVGLFF
j_call: TRBJ2-1; v_call: TRBV19; cdr3_aa: CASSTPGLGIYNEQFF
j_call: TRBJ2-3; v_call: TRBV29-1; cdr3_aa: CSVETLRGTDTQYF
j_call: TRBJ2-1; v_call: TRBV6-1; cdr3_aa: CASSEPSELVNEQFF
j_call: TRBJ2-1; v_call: TRBV28; cdr3_aa: CASSSPGGGDNEQFF
j_call: TRBJ1-1; v_call: TRBV6-5; cdr3_aa: CASSYGGVNTEAFF
j_call: TRBJ1-1; v_call: TRBV5-1; cdr3_aa: CASSLVGGITEAFF
j_call: TRBJ2-7; v_call: TRBV6-5; cdr3_aa: CASSLGTAGGQYF
j_call: TRBJ2-7; v_call: TRBV20-1; cdr3_aa: CSARRDYEQYF
j_call: TRBJ2-2; v_call: TRBV27; cdr3_aa: CASSLSIGGTGELFF
j_call: TRBJ2-1; v_call: TRBV27; cdr3_aa: CASSLPGLSEQFF
j_call: TRBJ2-7; v_call: TRBV21-1; cdr3_aa: CASSTPDRLYF
j_call: TRBJ1-2; v_call: TRBV5-1; cdr3_aa: CASSLVSRDRTYGYTF
j_call: TRBJ2-5; v_call: TRBV7-2; cdr3_aa: CASSSGLVQETQYF
j_call: TRBJ2-1; v_call: TRBV5-1; cdr3_aa: CASSPLATVLKREVNEQFF
j_call: TRBJ2-7; v_call: TRBV5-5; cdr3_aa: CASSPERTSGSPYEQYF
j_call: TRBJ2-1; v_call: TRBV6-5; cdr3_aa: CASRITTGTGEQFF
j_call: TRBJ2-1; v_call: TRBV27; cdr3_aa: CASSPGTGSYNEQFF
j_call: TRBJ1-1; v_call: TRBV5-1; cdr3_aa: CASSSNPYLVVNTEAFF
j_call: TRBJ2-7; v_call: TRBV28; cdr3_aa: CASRSGGSLDEQYF
j_call: TRBJ2-1; v_call: TRBV5-5; cdr3_aa: CASSSTGVSYNEQFF
j_call: TRBJ2-7; v_call: TRBV27; cdr3_aa: CASSLGTGVSYEQYF
j_call: TRBJ1-1; v_call: TRBV15; cdr3_aa: CATSATIPVTEAFF
j_call: TRBJ2-5; v_call: TRBV27; cdr3_aa: CASSGRGGQETQYF
j_call: TRBJ2-5; v_call: TRBV28; cdr3_aa: CASSSLGTWGSQTQYF
j_call: TRBJ1-1; v_call: TRBV7-9; cdr3_aa: CASSLVAGTEAFF
j_call: TRBJ2-7; v_call: TRBV5-1; cdr3_aa: CASSPGTGSYEQYF
j_call: TRBJ1-5; v_call: TRBV19; cdr3_aa: CASSILRDRTRNQPQHF
j_call: TRBJ2-3; v_call: TRBV5-1; cdr3_aa: CASSLQRGTDTQYF
j_call: TRBJ1-2; v_call: TRBV9; cdr3_aa: CASSVTGDSSYGYTF
j_call: TRBJ2-3; v_call: TRBV9; cdr3_aa: CASSHRGGGGPGDTQYF
j_call: TRBJ2-2; v_call: TRBV9; cdr3_aa: CASSEGTATGELFF
j_call: TRBJ1-2; v_call: TRBV7-9; cdr3_aa: CASNAGESYGYTF
j_call: TRBJ1-1; v_call: TRBV6-1; cdr3_aa: CASSGGTITEAFF
j_call: TRBJ2-3; v_call: TRBV5-1; cdr3_aa: CASSPGQGADTQYF
j_call: TRBJ1-5; v_call: TRBV27; cdr3_aa: CASSFNGRGQGYNQPQHF
j_call: TRBJ1-5; v_call: TRBV7-9; cdr3_aa: CASSSGGPGQPQHF
j_call: TRBJ2-5; v_call: TRBV4-2; cdr3_aa: CASSQAQAGEEETQYF
j_call: TRBJ2-7; v_call: TRBV30; cdr3_aa: CAWRPDRVGEQYF
j_call: TRBJ1-2; v_call: TRBV11-2; cdr3_aa: CASSLDFHSTEFYGYTF
j_call: TRBJ2-6; v_call: TRBV27; cdr3_aa: CASSYSGSGANVLTF
j_call: TRBJ2-2; v_call: TRBV6-6; cdr3_aa: CASSKPGTSLPGELFF
j_call: TRBJ2-5; v_call: TRBV10-3; cdr3_aa: CAISESGGLQETQYF
j_call: TRBJ2-1; v_call: TRBV7-2; cdr3_aa: CASSPSGGRSYNEQFF
j_call: TRBJ2-7; v_call: TRBV28; cdr3_aa: CASSPPRGVGSYEQYF
j_call: TRBJ2-7; v_call: TRBV4-1; cdr3_aa: CASSQALLAGGQPVGREQYF
j_call: TRBJ1-1; v_call: TRBV28; cdr3_aa: CASSFLRYAFF
j_call: TRBJ1-5; v_call: TRBV21-1; cdr3_aa: CASSHGHRSFQPQHF
j_call: TRBJ2-2; v_call: TRBV4-1; cdr3_aa: CASSPLQGQGDTGELFF
j_call: TRBJ1-1; v_call: TRBV5-8; cdr3_aa: CASSSGQGYEAFF
j_call: TRBJ2-1; v_call: TRBV7-9; cdr3_aa: CASTSEASYNEQFF
j_call: TRBJ1-2; v_call: TRBV5-4; cdr3_aa: CASSLRGANYGYTF
j_call: TRBJ2-3; v_call: TRBV27; cdr3_aa: CASSENLPLSTDTQYF
j_call: TRBJ1-5; v_call: TRBV4-1; cdr3_aa: CASSSGGVSNQPQHF
j_call: TRBJ2-3; v_call: TRBV6-4; cdr3_aa: CASSDTTGTDTQYF
j_call: TRBJ2-2; v_call: TRBV11-2; cdr3_aa: CASSLEGARAGELFF
j_call: TRBJ2-5; v_call: TRBV6-1; cdr3_aa: CASVSGGYETQYF
j_call: TRBJ1-1; v_call: TRBV11-1; cdr3_aa: CASSSWDRLNTEAFF